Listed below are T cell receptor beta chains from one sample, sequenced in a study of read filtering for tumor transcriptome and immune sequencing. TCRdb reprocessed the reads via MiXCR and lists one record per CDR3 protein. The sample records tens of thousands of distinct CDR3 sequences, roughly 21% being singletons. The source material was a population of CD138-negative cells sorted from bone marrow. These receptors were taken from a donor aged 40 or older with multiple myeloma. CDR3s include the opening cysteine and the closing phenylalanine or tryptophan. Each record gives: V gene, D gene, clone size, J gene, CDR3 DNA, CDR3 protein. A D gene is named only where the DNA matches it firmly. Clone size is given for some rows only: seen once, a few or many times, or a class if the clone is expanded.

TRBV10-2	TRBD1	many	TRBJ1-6	TGCGCCAGCACCCGGGGACAGGGGACTTCACCCCTCCACTTT	CASTRGQGTSPLHF
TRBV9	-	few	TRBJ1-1	TGTGCCAGCAGCGTAGACCCCACACGGAACACTGAAGCTTTCTTT	CASSVDPTRNTEAFF
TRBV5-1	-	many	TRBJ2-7	TGCGCCAGCAGCTTGGCGGCAGGGTCCCGTTACGAGCAGTACTTC	CASSLAAGSRYEQYF
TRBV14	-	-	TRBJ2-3	TGTGCCAGCAGCCAGGTCAGGGTCACAGATACGCAGTATTTT	CASSQVRVTDTQYF
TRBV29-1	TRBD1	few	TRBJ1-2	TGCAGCGGAACAGGGGAGGACTATGGCTACACCTTC	CSGTGEDYGYTF
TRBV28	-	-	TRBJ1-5	TGTGCCAGCAGTTTATGTATGGGGGCGGCTCAGCCCCAGCATTTT	CASSLCMGAAQPQHF
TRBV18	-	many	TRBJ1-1	TGTGCCAGCTCAGAACAGGGGAACACTGAAGCTTTCTTT	CASSEQGNTEAFF
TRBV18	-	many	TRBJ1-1	TGTGCCAGCTCACTAGGGAGTTACCGCATGAACACTGAAGCTTTCTTT	CASSLGSYRMNTEAFF
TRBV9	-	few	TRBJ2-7	TGTGCCAGCAGCGTAGCTACAGGGCTCGAGCAGTACTTC	CASSVATGLEQYF
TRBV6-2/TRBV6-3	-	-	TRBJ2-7	TGTGCCAGCAACGTGGGGGGACCCTACGAGCAGTACTTC	CASNVGGPYEQYF
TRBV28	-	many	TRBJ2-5	TGTGCCAGCAGTTCTCACAACAGCCTCGGTGCCCAGTACTTC	CASSSHNSLGAQYF
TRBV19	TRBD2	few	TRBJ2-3	TGTGCCAGTGATTCAGGGAGCGGGGGTCGGACAGATACGCAGTATTTT	CASDSGSGGRTDTQYF
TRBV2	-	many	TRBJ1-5	TGTGCCAGCAGCTCCGGACACTACAATCAGCCCCAGCATTTT	CASSSGHYNQPQHF
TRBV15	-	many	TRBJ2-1	TGTGCCACCAGCAGAAGCTTAAGCTCCTACAATGAGCAGTTCTTC	CATSRSLSSYNEQFF
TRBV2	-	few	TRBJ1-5	TGTGCCAGCAGTGGATTGGGACTTGGCAATCAGCCCCAGCATTTT	CASSGLGLGNQPQHF
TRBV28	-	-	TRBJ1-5	TGTGCCAGCAGTTTGGTGGAACGGCCCCAGCATTTT	CASSLVERPQHF
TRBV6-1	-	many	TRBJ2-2	TGTGCCAGCATATTCTCAGGGAAGTTCGGGGAGCTGTTTTTT	CASIFSGKFGELFF
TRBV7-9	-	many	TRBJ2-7	TGTGCCAGCAGCCACCGGGACCGAGTATACGAGCAGTACTTC	CASSHRDRVYEQYF
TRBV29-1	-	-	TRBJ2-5	TGCAGCGTCGGGATGTCCGAGACCCAGTACTTC	CSVGMSETQYF
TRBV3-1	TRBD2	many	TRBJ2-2	TGTGCCAGCACTCGGACAAGCGGGGGAGGAACCGGGGAGCTGTTTTTT	CASTRTSGGGTGELFF
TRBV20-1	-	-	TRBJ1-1	TGCAGTGCTAGAGAGGAGTGGAGGGGCACTGAAGCTTTCTTT	CSAREEWRGTEAFF
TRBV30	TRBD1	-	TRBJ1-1	TGTGCCTTAAAACAGGGGGCGAGGGCTTTCTTT	CALKQGARAFF
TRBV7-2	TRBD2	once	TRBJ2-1	TGTGCCAGCAGCTTAGGGTCTAGCGGGGGGGATAAGCAGTTCTTC	CASSLGSSGGDKQFF
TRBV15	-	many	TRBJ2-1	TGTGCCACCAGCAGGGAATCGTCTATACCCGGTGAGCAGTTCTTC	CATSRESSIPGEQFF
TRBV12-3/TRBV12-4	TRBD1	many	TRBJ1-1	TGTGCCAGCAGTCCTCAGGGGGCCTACACTGAAGCTTTCTTT	CASSPQGAYTEAFF
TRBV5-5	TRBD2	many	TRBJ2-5	TGTGCCAGCAGCTTGTTGGGGGGGGAGGGGACCCAGTACTTC	CASSLLGGEGTQYF
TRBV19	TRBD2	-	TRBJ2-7	TGTGCCGGAACTCTAGCGGCTTTCGCGCAGTACTTC	CAGTLAAFAQYF
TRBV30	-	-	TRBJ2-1	TGTGCCTGGAGTAACTACAATGAGCAGTTCTTC	CAWSNYNEQFF
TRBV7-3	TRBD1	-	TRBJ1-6	TGTGCCAGCAGCTTGACCCGACAGGGGAATTCACCCCTCCACTTT	CASSLTRQGNSPLHF
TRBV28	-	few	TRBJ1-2	TGTGCCAGCACTCTTGTTACGGACTATGGCTACACCTTC	CASTLVTDYGYTF
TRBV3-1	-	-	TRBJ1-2	TGTGCCAGCAGCCAATACAGGGTCGACCTCTATGGCTACACCTTC	CASSQYRVDLYGYTF
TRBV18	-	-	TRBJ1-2	TGTGCCAGCTCACCAGACAAATCATATGGCTACACCTTC	CASSPDKSYGYTF
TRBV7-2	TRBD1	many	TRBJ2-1	TGTGCCAGCAGCTTGGACAGGTCCAATGAGCAGTTCTTC	CASSLDRSNEQFF